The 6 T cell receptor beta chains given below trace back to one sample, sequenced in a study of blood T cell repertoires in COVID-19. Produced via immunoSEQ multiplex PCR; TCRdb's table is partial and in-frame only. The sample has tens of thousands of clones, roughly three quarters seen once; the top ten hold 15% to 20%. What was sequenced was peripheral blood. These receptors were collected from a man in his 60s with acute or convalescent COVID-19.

The CDR3: CASSQWVVQGAYGYTF. As DNA, the CDR3 is TGCGCCAGCAGCCAATGGGTTGTACAGGGGGCTTATGGCTACACCTTC. The chain combines TRBV4-1 with TRBJ1-2; TRBD1 matches 9 bases. The CDR3 is made up of 16 amino acids. Trimming took 2 bases from V and 5 from J; bases not matched to a gene: 9. Per germline, CDR1 MGHRA and CDR2 YSYEKL.

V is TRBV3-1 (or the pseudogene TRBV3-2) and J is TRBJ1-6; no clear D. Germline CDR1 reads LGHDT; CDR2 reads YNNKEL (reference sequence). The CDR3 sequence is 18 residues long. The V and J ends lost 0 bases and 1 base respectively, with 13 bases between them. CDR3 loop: CASSQDQPGWSYNSPLHF. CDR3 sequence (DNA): TGTGCCAGCAGCCAAGATCAACCGGGGTGGTCCTATAATTCACCCCTCCACTTT.

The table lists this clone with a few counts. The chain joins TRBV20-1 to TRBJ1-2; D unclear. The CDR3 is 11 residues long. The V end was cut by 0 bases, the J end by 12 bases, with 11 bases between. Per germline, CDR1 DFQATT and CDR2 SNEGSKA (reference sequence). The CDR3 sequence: CSARDWGANTF. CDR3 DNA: TGCAGTGCTAGAGATTGGGGAGCCAACACCTTC.

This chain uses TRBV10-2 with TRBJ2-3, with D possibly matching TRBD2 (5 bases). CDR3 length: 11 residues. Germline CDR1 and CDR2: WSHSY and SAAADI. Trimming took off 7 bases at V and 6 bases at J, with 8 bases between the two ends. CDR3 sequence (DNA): TGCGCCAGCATGCGAGGGGATACGCAGTATTTT. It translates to CASMRGDTQYF.

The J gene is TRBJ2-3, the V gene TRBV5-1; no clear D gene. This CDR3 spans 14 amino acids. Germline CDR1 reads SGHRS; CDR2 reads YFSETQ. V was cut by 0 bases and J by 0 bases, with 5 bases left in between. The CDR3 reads CASSLGQSTDTQYF. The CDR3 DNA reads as TGCGCCAGCAGCTTGGGCCAGAGCACAGATACGCAGTATTTT. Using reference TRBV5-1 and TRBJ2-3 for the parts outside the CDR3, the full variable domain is KAGVTQTPRYLIKTRGQQVTLSCSPISGHRSVSWYQQTPGQGLQFLFEYFSETQRNKGNFPGRFSGRQFSNSRSEMNVSTLELGDSALYLCASSLGQSTDTQYFGPGTRLTVL.

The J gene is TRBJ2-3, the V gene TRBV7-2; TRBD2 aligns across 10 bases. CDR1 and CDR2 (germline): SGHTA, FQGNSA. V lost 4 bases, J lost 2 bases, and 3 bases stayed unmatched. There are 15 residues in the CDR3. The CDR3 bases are TGTGCCAGCAGCTCCCTAGCGGGGGACACAGATACGCAGTATTTT. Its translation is CASSSLAGDTDTQYF. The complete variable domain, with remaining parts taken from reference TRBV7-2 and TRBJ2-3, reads GAGVSQSPSNKVTEKGKDVELRCDPISGHTALYWYRQSLGQGLEFLIYFQGNSAPDKSGLPSDRFSAERTGGSVSTLTIQRTQQEDSAVYLCASSSLAGDTDTQYFGPGTRLTVL.